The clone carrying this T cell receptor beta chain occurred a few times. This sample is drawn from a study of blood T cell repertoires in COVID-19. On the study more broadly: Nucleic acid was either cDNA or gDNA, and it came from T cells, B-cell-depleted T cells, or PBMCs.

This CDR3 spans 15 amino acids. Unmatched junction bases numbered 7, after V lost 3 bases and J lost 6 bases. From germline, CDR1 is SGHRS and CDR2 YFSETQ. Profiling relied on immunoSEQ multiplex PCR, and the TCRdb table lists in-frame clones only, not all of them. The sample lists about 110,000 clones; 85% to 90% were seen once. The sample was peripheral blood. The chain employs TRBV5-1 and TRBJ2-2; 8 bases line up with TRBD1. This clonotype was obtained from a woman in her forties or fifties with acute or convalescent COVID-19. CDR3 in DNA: TGCGCCAGCAGCTCCGTGACAGGGGACGCCGGGGAGCTGTTTTTT. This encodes CASSSVTGDAGELFF.